This T cell receptor (beta chain) was sequenced for a study of CD8 T cells in ankylosing spondylitis. The sample holds many counts of this clonotype. Its cognate antigen is unknown. The CDR3 is made up of 15 amino acids. CDR1 and CDR2 (germline): DFQATT, SNEGSKA (reference sequence). Trimming removed 2 bases at V and 6 bases at J, with 16 bases between. TCRdb reprocessed the 5' RACE reads with MiXCR, giving one entry per CDR3 protein. The table has hundreds of thousands of distinct CDR3 sequences, roughly 12% seen once. Findings and caveats of the study: One TCR beta motif, made up of about 8 highly homologous variants, appeared characteristic of ankylosing spondylitis blood.

Input material: blood, either unsorted or a sorted T cell fraction (not recorded which). The V call is TRBV20-1, the J call TRBJ2-2; D unresolved. The TCR comes from a male donor with ankylosing spondylitis. The CDR3 coding sequence is TGCAGTGCTAGACCTGAACCGACTGGGGCCGGGGAGCTGTTTTTT. It is translated as CSARPEPTGAGELFF.